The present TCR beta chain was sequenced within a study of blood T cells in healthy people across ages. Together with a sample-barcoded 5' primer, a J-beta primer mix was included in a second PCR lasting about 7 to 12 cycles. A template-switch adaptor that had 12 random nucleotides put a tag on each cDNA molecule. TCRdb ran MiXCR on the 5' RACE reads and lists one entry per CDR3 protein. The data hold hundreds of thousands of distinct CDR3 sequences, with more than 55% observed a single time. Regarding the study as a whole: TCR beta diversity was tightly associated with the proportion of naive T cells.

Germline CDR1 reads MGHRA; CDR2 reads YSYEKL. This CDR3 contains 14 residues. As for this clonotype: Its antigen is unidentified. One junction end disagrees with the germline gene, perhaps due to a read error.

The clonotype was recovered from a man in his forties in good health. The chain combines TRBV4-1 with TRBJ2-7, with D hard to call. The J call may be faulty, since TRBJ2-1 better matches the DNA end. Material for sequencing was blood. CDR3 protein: CVSSQVNQANEQFF. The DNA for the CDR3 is TGCGTCAGCAGCCAAGTGAACCAGGCAAATGAGCAGTTCTTC.